These T cell receptor beta chains were read from a single sample in a study of CD8 T cells in ankylosing spondylitis. Using its own MiXCR run on the 5' RACE reads, TCRdb lists one record per CDR3 protein. Here the sample spans 700,000 or so distinct CDR3 sequences, 15% to 20% being singletons. Sequences were obtained from blood, either unsorted or a sorted T cell fraction (not recorded which). The receptors stem from a male donor with ankylosing spondylitis. Both conserved end residues are part of each CDR3. The D gene is left open where the match is weak. Size is omitted from some rows. Given values are once, few, many or a class for expanded clones.

j_call	clone_size	v_call	d_call	cdr3_nt	cdr3_aa
TRBJ2-7	once	TRBV12-3/TRBV12-4	TRBD2	TGTGCCAGCGGTTTCGGCGGGGGGCCCTACGAGCAGTACTTC	CASGFGGGPYEQYF
TRBJ2-5	NA	TRBV10-3	TRBD2	TGTGCCATATCCTCCGCGACTAGCGGAGTCCTGGAGACCCAGTACTTC	CAISSATSGVLETQYF
TRBJ1-3	NA	TRBV28	NA	TGTGCCAGCCTAGCAGGGATGGGAAACACCATATATTTT	CASLAGMGNTIYF
TRBJ2-3	NA	TRBV24-1	NA	TGTGCCACCAGTGATTCCCGGGGGTCTGGGGATACGCAGTATTTT	CATSDSRGSGDTQYF
TRBJ2-7	NA	TRBV7-8	NA	TGTGCCAGCAGCTTAGCGCTGAGGGGTCCCTACGAGCAGTACTTC	CASSLALRGPYEQYF
TRBJ2-7	NA	TRBV7-9	NA	TGTGCCAGCAGCTTAGAGCCCAGCGCAACCTACGAGCAGTACTTC	CASSLEPSATYEQYF
TRBJ2-1	NA	TRBV18	TRBD2	TGTGCCAGCTCACCACGGGCCCGGGGAGCGGGGGGAACCTACAATGAGCAGTTCTTC	CASSPRARGAGGTYNEQFF
TRBJ1-2	NA	TRBV5-5	TRBD1	TGTGCCAGCAGCTTGAGTGGGACAGACTATGGCTACACCTTC	CASSLSGTDYGYTF
TRBJ1-6	NA	TRBV7-3	NA	TGTGCCAGCAGCGCCTACCACCTAGATTCACCCCTCCACTTT	CASSAYHLDSPLHF
TRBJ2-4	NA	TRBV28	NA	TGTGCCAGCAGTTTACCCGGAATGGACATTCAGTACTTC	CASSLPGMDIQYF
TRBJ2-7	NA	TRBV7-9	NA	TGTGCCAGCAGCTTAATTTTGGGAGTTAAGGCCTACGAGCAGTACTTC	CASSLILGVKAYEQYF
TRBJ1-6	few	TRBV4-3	NA	TGCGCCAGCAGCCAAGAGAGGGACCTTTATAATTCACCCCTCCACTTT	CASSQERDLYNSPLHF
TRBJ2-7	NA	TRBV28	NA	TGTGCCAGCAGTATCACCGGGACTGTTAGCGAGCAGTACTTC	CASSITGTVSEQYF
TRBJ2-1	few	TRBV5-1	NA	TGCGCCAGCAGCTCTTTACAACTGAGCGTGGGGAACAATGAGCAGTTCTTC	CASSSLQLSVGNNEQFF
TRBJ1-1	few	TRBV4-1	NA	TGCGCCAGCAGCCACTTGGGACAGAACACTGAAGCTTTCTTT	CASSHLGQNTEAFF
TRBJ2-5	many	TRBV14	NA	TGTGCCAGCAGCCAAGCGAAGACCCAGTACTTC	CASSQAKTQYF
TRBJ1-1	once	TRBV4-1	NA	TGCGCCAGCAGCCGAGAACCGGGGAGGAACACTGAAGCTTTCTTT	CASSREPGRNTEAFF
TRBJ2-5	NA	TRBV4-3	TRBD2	TGCGCCAGCAGCCAAGATCCAGCGGGGCCTAGAGAGACCCAGTACTTC	CASSQDPAGPRETQYF
TRBJ2-5	NA	TRBV28	TRBD2	TGTGCCAGCAGTTTATTGGAGACTAAAGCGGGAGTGGGGCCAGAGACCCAGTACTTC	CASSLLETKAGVGPETQYF
TRBJ2-5	few	TRBV28	TRBD2	TGTGCCAGCAGTTTTTGGGGTCAGGGAAGGACTAGCGGGAAGTGGGAGACCCAGTACTTC	CASSFWGQGRTSGKWETQYF
TRBJ2-3	few	TRBV9	NA	TGTGCCAGCAGCGAAGGGGGGCCGTCTAGCACAGATACGCAGTATTTT	CASSEGGPSSTDTQYF
TRBJ2-3	few	TRBV10-3	TRBD2	TGTGCCATCAGACAAGCGGGGGGGCGCACAGATACGCAGTATTTT	CAIRQAGGRTDTQYF
TRBJ2-1	few	TRBV29-1	TRBD2	TGCAGCGTTGAGGGACTACGCCTCAATGAGCAGTTCTTC	CSVEGLRLNEQFF
TRBJ1-2	few	TRBV2	TRBD1	TGTGCCAGCAGTGAAGAAACAGGGGTGCTGGGTGGCTACACCTTC	CASSEETGVLGGYTF